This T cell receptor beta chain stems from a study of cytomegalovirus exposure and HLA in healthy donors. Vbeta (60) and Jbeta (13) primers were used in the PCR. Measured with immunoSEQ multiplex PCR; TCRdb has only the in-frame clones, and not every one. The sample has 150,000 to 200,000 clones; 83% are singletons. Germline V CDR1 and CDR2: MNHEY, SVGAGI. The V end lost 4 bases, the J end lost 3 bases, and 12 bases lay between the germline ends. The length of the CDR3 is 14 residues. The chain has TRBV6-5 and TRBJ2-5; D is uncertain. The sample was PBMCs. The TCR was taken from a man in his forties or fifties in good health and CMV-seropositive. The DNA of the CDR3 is TGTGCCAGCAGTTGGAGCCCCACTAAAGAGACCCAGTACTTC. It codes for CASSWSPTKETQYF.